This T cell receptor (beta chain) was recorded in a study of T cell repertoires in cytomegalovirus infection (dated by TCRdb to between 2017 and 2020). Context from the whole study: Alongside well-studied HLA-B-restricted epitopes, the peptide stimulations were aimed at recently identified HLA-C-restricted CMV epitopes, whose presentation resists viral immunomodulation. The HLA type of each donor mattered for the analysis, because public TCR beta signatures pointed to carriage of CMV infection along with the matching HLA type.

Reading from cysteine to phenylalanine, the CDR3 counts 13 amino acids. CDR3 DNA is the only sequence kept; it has 39 bases, read in frame from the first base. The germline V gene sets CDR1 to SGHVS and CDR2 to FQNEAQ. Germline trimming amounts to 5 bases on V and 7 bases on J, with 4 as the count of junction bases outside the gene matches. To note about this clonotype: This clone's antigen is unknown. Base-call qualities are not available, and no considerably larger clone is one nucleotide away.

Paper-wide results and their limitations: Cumulative frequency of public TCR beta family members discriminated carriers of CMV infection plus the relevant HLA type in this cohort and an independent approximately 370-donor cohort. The ex vivo response was dominated by HLA-C-restricted CMV-specific TCR beta clonotypes, which also provided the single most frequent clonotype in two of eight donors.

The sequencer was an Illumina HiSeq 1500. TCRdb reprocessing: public reads trimmed at Q25 with fastp, clones called with MiXCR, in-frame beta chains kept. Each record represents a unique CDR3 protein, reported with the most common genes and DNA among its rows. In all, the sample holds 830,000 or so distinct CDR3 sequences, and approximately 32% of those were seen once. Around 12% of the sample is taken by the ten largest. This sample's treatment or condition label indicates: in vitro stimulation with specific CMV peptide epitopes to enrich CMV-specific T cells. The sequences come from cultured CD8+ T cells from PBMCs, collected from culture after CMV antigen stimulation. This receptor chain uses TRBV7-8 and TRBJ2-4, and 8 junctional nucleotides match TRBD1. This TCR was recovered from a human donor in good health (CMV status not recorded). Some clones in this sample may be carry-over from other donors' samples. The nucleotide sequence is TGTGCCAGCAGCGCGTACAGGGGGAACATTCAGTACTTC. Its coded protein is CASSAYRGNIQYF.